What follows are 9 T cell receptor beta chains derived from one specimen sequenced in a study of blood T cell repertoires in COVID-19. Sequenced by immunoSEQ multiplex PCR; TCRdb stores in-frame clones only, minus some. Here the sample spans more than 250,000 clones, about 89% being singletons. Sequencing was done on a sample of PBMCs or T cells enriched from blood (not recorded which). The receptors here all came from a woman under 30 who had recovered from COVID-19.

This clone has just one count. This chain connects TRBV27 to TRBJ1-5, with 9 bases fitting TRBD1. J was trimmed by 7 bases and V by 5 bases; bases with no gene match: 9. The CDR3 totals 15 residues. In germline, CDR1 is MNHEY, CDR2 SMNVEV (reference sequence). CDR3 DNA: TGTGCCAGCAGTACCTTACAGGGGGCGAGGCAGCCCCAGCATTTT. Translated, it gives CASSTLQGARQPQHF.

This sequence joins TRBV27 and TRBJ2-1, with 9 bases that match TRBD2. Germline assignment: CDR1 MNHEY and CDR2 SMNVEV (reference sequence). The ends lost 5 bases at V and 4 bases at J; junction bases unmatched: 6. There are 15 residues in the CDR3. Here the CDR3 reads CASSPLAGVYNEQFF. Here the CDR3 DNA reads TGTGCCAGCAGTCCCTTAGCGGGAGTTTACAATGAGCAGTTCTTC.

The chain employs TRBV3-1 (or the pseudogene TRBV3-2) and TRBJ2-5; 7 nucleotides agree with TRBD2. CDR1 and CDR2 from the germline V gene are LGHDT and YNNKEL (reference sequence). The CDR3 has 16 amino acids. V was clipped by 1 base and J by 1 base; unmatched bases: 6. CDR3 region: CASSQVAGEVQETQYF. Here the CDR3 DNA reads TGTGCCAGCAGCCAAGTCGCGGGGGAGGTCCAAGAGACCCAGTACTTC.

The chain joins TRBV10-2 to TRBJ2-1; maybe TRBD2 (6 bases). The CDR3 is made up of 17 amino acids. Germline-derived CDR1 and CDR2 are WSHSY and SAAADI. V was pared by 1 base and J by 4 bases, with 17 bases between. Here the CDR3 DNA reads TGCGCCAGCAGTGAGTTAGCCTACCGCGGGGATTACAATGAGCAGTTCTTC. Translation gives CASSELAYRGDYNEQFF.

The genes are TRBV4-1 and TRBJ2-7; TRBD2 matches 10 bases. V lost 6 bases and J lost 4; bases outside the gene matches: 3. The CDR3 length is 13 residues. Germline-derived CDR1 and CDR2 are MGHRA and YSYEKL. The CDR3 here is CASSSGRSYEQYF. For the CDR3, the DNA is TGCGCCAGCAGTAGCGGGAGGTCTTACGAGCAGTACTTC.

The chain has TRBV6-2 or TRBV6-3 and TRBJ1-2, with 7 bases that match TRBD1. This CDR3 is 11 amino acids long. With 6 bases clipped from V and 8 bases from J, the junction kept 3 bases outside the gene matches. Germline V lookup: CDR1 MNHEY, CDR2 SVGEGT. In DNA, the CDR3 is TGTGCCAGCAGCGACAGGGACGGCTACACCTTC. This gives the protein CASSDRDGYTF.

DNA for the CDR3: TGTGCCAGCAGACTACTTGCGACGAACACTGAAGCTTTCTTT. It is translated as CASRLLATNTEAFF. The chain is built from TRBV27 and TRBJ1-1; D unclear. Trimming cost V 6 bases and J 1 base, with 12 bases left between them. CDR1 is MNHEY and CDR2 is SMNVEV in the germline V gene (reference sequence). CDR3 size: 14 residues.

The chain combines TRBV7-2 with TRBJ1-2, with a weak D call TRBD1 (5 bases). Germline CDR1 and CDR2: SGHTA and FQGNSA. Trimming shortened V by 1 base and J by 0 bases, and 12 bases separated the two germline ends. The CDR3 loop spans 16 amino acids. CDR3 sequence (DNA): TGTGCCAGCAGCTTAGAGCCGGGACTAGCTAACTATGGCTACACCTTC. As protein: CASSLEPGLANYGYTF.

The chain is built from TRBV7-9 and TRBJ1-2, with 12 bases fitting TRBD1. V lost 3 bases to trimming and J lost 6 bases; unmatched junction nucleotides: 8. CDR1 is SEHNR, CDR2 FQNEAQ, per germline (reference sequence). The length of the CDR3 is 16 residues. In nucleotides, the CDR3 is TGTGCCAGCAGCTTGAGCTCCGGGACAGGGGGCAATGGCTACACCTTC. As protein: CASSLSSGTGGNGYTF.